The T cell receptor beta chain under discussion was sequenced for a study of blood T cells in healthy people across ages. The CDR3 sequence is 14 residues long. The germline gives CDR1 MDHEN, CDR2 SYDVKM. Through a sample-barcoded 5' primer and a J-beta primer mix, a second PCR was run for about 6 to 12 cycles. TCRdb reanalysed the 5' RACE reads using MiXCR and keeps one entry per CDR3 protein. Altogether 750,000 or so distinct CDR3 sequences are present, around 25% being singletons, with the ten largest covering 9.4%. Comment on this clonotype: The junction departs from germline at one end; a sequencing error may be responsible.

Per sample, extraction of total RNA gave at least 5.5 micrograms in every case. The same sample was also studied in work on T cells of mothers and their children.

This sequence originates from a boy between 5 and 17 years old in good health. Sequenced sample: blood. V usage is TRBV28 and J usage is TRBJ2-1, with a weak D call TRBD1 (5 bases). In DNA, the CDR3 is TGCGCCAGCAAAGTTCAGGGCCCCTACAATGAGCAGTTCTTC. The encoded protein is CASKVQGPYNEQFF.